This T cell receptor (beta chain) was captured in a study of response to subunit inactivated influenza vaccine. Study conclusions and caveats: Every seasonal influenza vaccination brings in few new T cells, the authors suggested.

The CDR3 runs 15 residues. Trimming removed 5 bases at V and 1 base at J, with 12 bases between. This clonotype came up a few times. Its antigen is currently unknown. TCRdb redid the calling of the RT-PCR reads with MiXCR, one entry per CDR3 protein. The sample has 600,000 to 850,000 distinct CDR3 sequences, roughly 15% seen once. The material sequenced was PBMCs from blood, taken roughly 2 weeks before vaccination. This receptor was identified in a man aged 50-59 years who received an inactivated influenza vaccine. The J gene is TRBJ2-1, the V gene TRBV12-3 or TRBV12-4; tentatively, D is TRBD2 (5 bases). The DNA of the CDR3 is TGTGCCAGCAGTGCTATGAGGGTATCCTACAATGAGCAGTTCTTC. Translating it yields CASSAMRVSYNEQFF.